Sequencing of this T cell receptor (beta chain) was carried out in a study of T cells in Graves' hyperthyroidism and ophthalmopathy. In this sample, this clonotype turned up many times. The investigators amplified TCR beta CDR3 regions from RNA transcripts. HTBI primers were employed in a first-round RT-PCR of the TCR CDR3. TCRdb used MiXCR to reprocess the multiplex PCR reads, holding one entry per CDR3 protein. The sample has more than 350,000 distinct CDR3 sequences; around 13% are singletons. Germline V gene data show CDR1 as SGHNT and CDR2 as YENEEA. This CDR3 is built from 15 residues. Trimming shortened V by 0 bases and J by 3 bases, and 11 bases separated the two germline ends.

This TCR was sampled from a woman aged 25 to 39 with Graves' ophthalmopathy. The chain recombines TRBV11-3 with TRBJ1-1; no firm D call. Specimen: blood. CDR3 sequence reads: CASSLDGQEYTEAFF. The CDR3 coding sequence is TGTGCCAGCAGCTTAGATGGGCAGGAGTACACTGAAGCTTTCTTT.